Each of the 23 T cell receptor beta chains below was sequenced from the same sample in a study of CD8 T cells in Susac syndrome. An amount of RNA that ranged from roughly 0.5 to 1 ug was reverse transcribed with random hexamers. TCRdb redid the calling of the immunoSEQ multiplex PCR reads with MiXCR, one entry per CDR3 protein. The profile shows around 180,000 distinct CDR3 sequences, 95% of them singletons. Material: CD4+ T cells from PBMCs. Receptors were obtained from a human donor with multiple sclerosis.

This sequence joins TRBV6-1 and TRBJ1-5; TRBD1 aligns across 9 bases. Germline loops: CDR1 MNHNS, CDR2 SASEGT. Losses at the gene ends were 4 bases for V and 1 base for J; bases not matched to a gene: 2. The CDR3 is 15 residues long. The chain's CDR3 is CASSAGTGSNQPQHF. The DNA of the CDR3 is TGTGCCAGCAGTGCCGGGACAGGGAGCAATCAGCCCCAGCATTTT.

The chain recombines TRBV29-1 with TRBJ2-5, with 8 bases identical to TRBD2. This CDR3 spans 13 amino acids. With V trimmed by 6 bases and J by 1 base, 4 bases remained unmatched. Looked up from germline, CDR1 is SQVTM and CDR2 is ANQGSEA. Here the CDR3 reads CSVPSGGQETQYF. CDR3 nucleotide sequence: TGCAGCGTGCCGAGCGGGGGCCAAGAGACCCAGTACTTC.

The chain combines TRBV27 with TRBJ1-1; D is unresolved. This CDR3 is built from 14 residues. V lost 5 bases, J lost 0 bases, and 10 bases lay in between. Germline V gene lookup returns CDR1 MNHEY and CDR2 SMNVEV (reference sequence). CDR3 residues: CASSPSGVNTEAFF. The CDR3 bases are TGTGCCAGCAGTCCCTCTGGGGTGAACACTGAAGCTTTCTTT.

This chain uses TRBV3-1 with TRBJ2-2; TRBD1 matches 7 bases. CDR3 size: 16 residues. CDR1 is LGHDT, CDR2 YNNKEL, per germline (reference sequence). The V and J ends lost 4 bases and 7 bases, in that order; junction bases with no gene match: 12. The CDR3 DNA sequence: TGTGCCAGCAGCCCTCGACAGGGTTGGGGAGACGGGGAGCTGTTTTTT. This codes for CASSPRQGWGDGELFF.

J is TRBJ1-2 and V is TRBV29-1; no clear D. Per germline, CDR1 SQVTM and CDR2 ANQGSEA. Deletions cut 0 bases from V and 0 bases from J, with 5 bases between. CDR3 length equals 13 residues. CDR3 coding DNA: TGCAGCGTTGAAGAGTACCCTAACTATGGCTACACCTTC. Its protein product is CSVEEYPNYGYTF.

The V gene is TRBV29-1, the J gene TRBJ2-3; 9 bases line up with TRBD2. Germline CDR1 reads SQVTM; CDR2 reads ANQGSEA. This CDR3 region has 14 residues. Losses at the gene ends were 3 bases for V and 2 bases for J; bases not matched to a gene: 3. Here the CDR3 reads CSVDLAGHTDTQYF. CDR3 sequence (DNA): TGCAGCGTTGATCTAGCGGGGCACACAGATACGCAGTATTTT.

This clonotype was counted once. The chain recombines TRBV3-1 with TRBJ1-1; D is uncertain. Trimming pared 4 bases from V and 1 base from J, leaving 10 bases between. Germline loops: CDR1 LGHDT, CDR2 YNNKEL (reference sequence). The CDR3 runs to 14 residues. The CDR3 coding sequence is TGTGCCAGCAGCCCTAGCCCGGGGAACACTGAAGCTTTCTTT. This codes for CASSPSPGNTEAFF.

The chain employs TRBV6-5 and TRBJ2-7; 12 nucleotides line up with TRBD2. J lost 3 bases, V lost 0 bases, and 6 bases had no gene match. The CDR3 is made up of 17 amino acids. CDR1 and CDR2 (germline): MNHEY, SVGAGI. CDR3 nucleotides: TGTGCCAGCAGTTACTCGAATCGACTAGCGGGGGTCTACGAGCAGTACTTC. This gives the protein CASSYSNRLAGVYEQYF.

This clonotype was observed a single time. The V call is TRBV20-1, the J call TRBJ2-3; no clear D gene. V shed 2 bases and J shed 0 bases, with 6 bases lying between them. This CDR3 is 13 amino acids long. From germline, CDR1 is DFQATT and CDR2 SNEGSKA (reference sequence). The chain's CDR3 is CSARMTSTDTQYF. The CDR3 nucleotides read TGCAGTGCTAGAATGACAAGCACAGATACGCAGTATTTT.

This chain connects TRBV30 to TRBJ2-1; D unclear. CDR1 is GTSNPN, CDR2 SVGIG, per germline (reference sequence). The CDR3 runs 12 residues. The V gene lost 1 base and the J gene lost 7 bases, with 8 bases spanning the gap. DNA for the CDR3: TGTGCCTGGAGTGAATTGAAAAATGAGCAGTTCTTC. This codes for CAWSELKNEQFF.

The chain employs TRBV18 and TRBJ1-2; TRBD1 is a possible D gene (6 bases). CDR1 and CDR2 from the germline V gene are KGHSH and LQKENI. Trimming left V 2 bases short and J 5 bases short, with 15 bases between. The CDR3 totals 15 residues. As DNA, the CDR3 is TGTGCCAGCTCACCAAGCCCAGGGGCAGAATATGGCTACACCTTC. This gives the protein CASSPSPGAEYGYTF.

V usage is TRBV27 and J usage is TRBJ1-6; D is unclear. CDR1 is MNHEY, CDR2 SMNVEV, per germline (reference sequence). The CDR3 runs to 15 residues. The V end lost 3 bases, the J end lost 6 bases, and 12 bases lay between the germline ends. CDR3 bases: TGTGCCAGCAGTTTCCTCGGACCCCCTAATTCACCCCTCCACTTT. Its translation: CASSFLGPPNSPLHF.

The chain employs TRBV20-1 and TRBJ2-7, with D perhaps TRBD1 or TRBD2 (6 bases each). Trimming pared 6 bases from V and 7 bases from J, leaving 22 bases between. Germline lookup yields CDR1 DFQATT and CDR2 SNEGSKA (reference sequence). This CDR3 spans 14 amino acids. The chain's CDR3 is CSASRLRGRGEQYF. For the CDR3, the DNA is TGCAGTGCATCCCGGCTCAGGGGCCGGGGGGAGCAGTACTTC.

The chain combines TRBV28 with TRBJ2-1, with D possibly being TRBD2 (6 bases). The CDR3 is made up of 17 amino acids. V was trimmed by 3 bases and J by 4 bases, leaving 19 bases between them. CDR1 and CDR2 from the germline V gene are MDHEN and SYDVKM. Written as DNA, the CDR3 is TGTGCCAGCAGTTTCCCCGCTCTAGCGACTCAGTACAATGAGCAGTTCTTC. This sequence encodes CASSFPALATQYNEQFF.

This clonotype was observed once. The chain employs TRBV18 and TRBJ2-3; TRBD2 agrees at 7 bases. CDR3 size: 16 residues. J lost 5 bases, V lost 3 bases, and 11 bases had no gene match. Germline V CDR1 and CDR2: KGHSH, LQKENI. The chain's CDR3 is CASSPLTSAWGDTQYF. DNA of the CDR3: TGTGCCAGCTCACCGTTAACTAGCGCCTGGGGAGATACGCAGTATTTT.

The chain is built from TRBV20-1 and TRBJ2-3; 11 bases align to TRBD2. The CDR3 has 14 residues. Germline V gene sequence: CDR1 DFQATT, CDR2 SNEGSKA (reference sequence). The ends lost 5 bases at V and 3 bases at J; junction bases unmatched: 4. The CDR3 nucleotides read TGCAGTGCTTTGACTAGCGGGGTAACAGATACGCAGTATTTT. Translating gives CSALTSGVTDTQYF.

The chain combines TRBV9 with TRBJ1-6; tentatively, D is TRBD1 (6 bases). Germline lookup yields CDR1 SGDLS and CDR2 YYNGEE. There are 14 residues in the CDR3. V lost 0 bases to trimming and J lost 6 bases, with 7 bases between them. The CDR3 DNA is TGTGCCAGCAGCGTAGAACAGGGTAATTCACCCCTCCACTTT. Residues: CASSVEQGNSPLHF.

The rearrangement uses TRBV20-1 and TRBJ1-3; 7 nucleotides match TRBD1. The CDR3 is 15 residues long. Trimming took 6 bases from V and 0 from J; bases not matched to a gene: 8. From germline, CDR1 is DFQATT and CDR2 SNEGSKA (reference sequence). In nucleotides, the CDR3 is TGCAGTGCCTCCCCGGACAGGCCCTCTGGAAACACCATATATTTT. Translating gives CSASPDRPSGNTIYF.

The chain carries TRBV18 and TRBJ1-1; D is ambiguous. Deletions cut 7 bases from V and 3 bases from J, with 9 bases between. This CDR3 comprises 12 residues. The germline CDR1 and CDR2 sequences are KGHSH and LQKENI. This CDR3 is CASLEGDTEAFF. The CDR3 coding sequence is TGTGCCAGCTTAGAAGGAGACACTGAAGCTTTCTTT.

The J gene is TRBJ1-2, the V gene TRBV3-1; weak D call: TRBD1 (5 bases). Germline V gene sequence: CDR1 LGHDT, CDR2 YNNKEL (reference sequence). Between the trimmed V and J ends, which lost 4 bases and 6 bases, there was a span of 18 bases. This CDR3 contains 15 residues. The CDR3 coding sequence is TGTGCCAGCAGCCGTAATAGCGGGGCCACCGATGGCTACACCTTC. The encoded protein is CASSRNSGATDGYTF.

V and J are TRBV30 and TRBJ1-1, with D perhaps TRBD1 (5 bases). This CDR3 spans 15 amino acids. CDR1 and CDR2 (germline): GTSNPN, SVGIG (reference sequence). Trimming stripped 2 bases from V and 6 bases from J, with 19 bases between. CDR3 protein: CAWSLRAGIGPEAFF. The DNA of the CDR3 is TGTGCCTGGAGTCTCAGGGCGGGTATCGGGCCTGAAGCTTTCTTT.

The genes are TRBV3-1 and TRBJ1-1; no firm D call. V lost 0 bases and J lost 1, with 3 bases in between. The CDR3 has 13 residues. CDR1 and CDR2 from the germline V gene are LGHDT and YNNKEL (reference sequence). In nucleotides, the CDR3 is TGTGCCAGCAGCCAAGACGGGAACACTGAAGCTTTCTTT. It encodes CASSQDGNTEAFF.

The chain uses TRBV27 and TRBJ1-1; D unclear. V lost 6 bases, J lost 7 bases, and 9 bases lay in between. CDR3 length: 11 amino acids. Germline V lookup: CDR1 MNHEY, CDR2 SMNVEV (reference sequence). The CDR3 nucleotides read TGTGCCAGCAGGACACATAGTGAAGCTTTCTTT. Its protein is CASRTHSEAFF.